The next 28 T cell receptor beta chains were all read from a single sample in a study of CD8 T cells in Susac syndrome. RNA, at 0.5 to 1 ug, was reverse transcribed with random hexamers. TCRdb re-analysed the immunoSEQ multiplex PCR reads in MiXCR, keeping a single row per CDR3 protein. Altogether nearly 70,000 distinct CDR3 sequences are present, roughly 94% being singletons, with the ten largest covering roughly 0.25%. Sequenced material: CD8+ T cells from PBMCs. All receptors come from a human donor in good health.

This rearrangement joins TRBV4-3 to TRBJ2-1; unclear D gene. V shed 0 bases and J shed 0 bases, with 9 bases lying between them. The CDR3 extends over 16 amino acids. Germline CDR1 reads LGHNA; CDR2 reads YSLEER. The CDR3, as DNA: TGCGCCAGCAGCCAAGATCGGTTTAGCTCCTACAATGAGCAGTTCTTC. Translated, it gives CASSQDRFSSYNEQFF.

This sequence joins TRBV14 and TRBJ2-7; TRBD1 matches at 9 bases. This CDR3 has 15 amino acids. With V trimmed by 1 base and J by 3 bases, 4 bases remained unmatched. Germline V gives CDR1 SGHDN, CDR2 FVKESK. CDR3 nucleotides: TGTGCCAGCAGCCAAGTTGGGACAGGGAACTACGAGCAGTACTTC. The encoded protein is CASSQVGTGNYEQYF. Variable domain in full (rest from reference TRBV14 and TRBJ2-7): EAGVTQFPSHSVIEKGQTVTLRCDPISGHDNLYWYRRVMGKEIKFLLHFVKESKQDESGMPNNRFLAERTGGTYSTLKVQPAELEDSGVYFCASSQVGTGNYEQYFGPGTRLTVT.

The chain joins TRBV10-2 to TRBJ2-5, with D possibly being TRBD1 (6 bases). Germline CDR1 reads WSHSY; CDR2 reads SAAADI. The CDR3 covers 14 residues. V lost 4 bases and J 4 bases, leaving 13 bases between the germline ends. The DNA of the CDR3 is TGCGCCAGCAGTGGGGACACCACAAGAGAGACCCAGTACTTC. Translated: CASSGDTTRETQYF.

For the CDR3, the DNA is TGTGCCAGCGGAGACTGGGGGCAGGAGACCCAGTACTTC. Residues: CASGDWGQETQYF. The chain has TRBV3-1 and TRBJ2-5; D is perhaps TRBD1 (6 bases). Germline loops: CDR1 LGHDT, CDR2 YNNKEL (reference sequence). V shed 8 bases and J shed 5 bases, with 15 bases lying between them. The CDR3 runs to 13 residues.

The chain is built from TRBV9 and TRBJ2-7, with 9 bases that match TRBD1. The J segment lost 4 bases and the V segment lost 4 bases, leaving 6 bases of the junction unmatched. Looked up from germline, CDR1 is SGDLS and CDR2 is YYNGEE. The CDR3 is 14 amino acids. The chain's CDR3 is CASSPGTGRYEQYF. DNA for the CDR3: TGTGCCAGCAGCCCTGGGACAGGGCGGTACGAGCAGTACTTC.

This clonotype was found a few times. The chain recombines TRBV25-1 with TRBJ2-7, with unresolved D. From germline, CDR1 is MGHDK and CDR2 SYGVNS. The V gene lost 6 bases and the J gene lost 8 bases, with 11 bases spanning the gap. This CDR3 has 11 amino acids. The CDR3 coding sequence is TGTGCCAGCAGCGAAGGAGTTCAGCAGTACTTC. This sequence encodes CASSEGVQQYF.

This rearrangement joins TRBV6-2 or TRBV6-3 to TRBJ1-4; perhaps TRBD1 as D (6 bases). V lost 6 bases and J 8 bases, leaving 22 bases between the germline ends. The V gene's germline CDR1 is MNHEY and CDR2 SVGEGT. CDR3 size: 16 residues. The CDR3 reads CASRQLPGQSEEKLFF. The CDR3 DNA reads as TGTGCCAGCAGACAACTCCCGGGACAAAGTGAAGAAAAACTGTTTTTT.

The genes are TRBV29-1 and TRBJ2-5; 7 bases align to TRBD2. J lost 2 bases, V lost 1 base, and 4 bases had no gene match. Germline V gives CDR1 SQVTM, CDR2 ANQGSEA. The CDR3 runs 14 residues. Written as DNA, the CDR3 is TGCAGCGTTGAAGTGGCGGGGGATCAAGAGACCCAGTACTTC. It codes for CSVEVAGDQETQYF.

This clonotype turned up a few times. This rearrangement joins TRBV30 to TRBJ2-7; 8 nucleotides match TRBD1. CDR1 and CDR2 (germline): GTSNPN, SVGIG (reference sequence). The CDR3 has 13 residues. V lost 5 bases to trimming and J lost 2 bases; unmatched junction nucleotides: 5. CDR3 in DNA: TGTGCCTGGGGGACAGGTTTAGCCTACGAGCAGTACTTC. Translation: CAWGTGLAYEQYF. The full variable domain, rest sourced from reference TRBV30 and TRBJ2-7, is SQTIHQWPATLVQPVGSPLSLECTVEGTSNPNLYWYRQAAGRGLQLLFYSVGIGQISSEVPQNLSASRPQDRQFILSSKKLLLSDSGFYLCAWGTGLAYEQYFGPGTRLTVT.

The chain carries TRBV29-1 and TRBJ1-2, with D uncertain. Germline V gene data show CDR1 as SQVTM and CDR2 as ANQGSEA. The ends were cut back, 7 bases at V and 4 bases at J, with 13 bases in the middle. This CDR3 has 12 residues. This chain's CDR3 is CSARVHPYGYTF. CDR3 bases: TGCAGCGCCCGAGTCCACCCCTATGGCTACACCTTC.

The rearrangement joins TRBV7-9 to TRBJ1-2; D might be TRBD1 (5 bases). V gave up 4 bases and J gave up 4 bases, with 13 bases separating them. Germline V gene data show CDR1 as SEHNR and CDR2 as FQNEAQ (reference sequence). The CDR3 consists of 14 residues. The CDR3 sequence is CASSSAGPPYGYTF. In DNA, the CDR3 is TGTGCCAGCAGCTCCGCGGGACCGCCCTATGGCTACACCTTC. Full variable domain (missing parts from reference TRBV7-9 and TRBJ1-2): DTGVSQNPRHKITKRGQNVTFRCDPISEHNRLYWYRQTLGQGPEFLTYFQNEAQLEKSRLLSDRFSAERPKGSFSTLEIQRTEQGDSAMYLCASSSAGPPYGYTFGSGTRLTVV.

This clonotype has a handful of counts. The rearrangement joins TRBV4-1 to TRBJ2-7, with D perhaps TRBD1 or TRBD2 (5 bases each). In germline, CDR1 is MGHRA, CDR2 YSYEKL. The CDR3 extends over 14 amino acids. V dropped 5 bases and J dropped 3 bases, with 14 bases sitting between them. The CDR3 protein is CASSDGTKGYEQYF. DNA of the CDR3: TGCGCCAGCAGCGACGGGACCAAGGGCTACGAGCAGTACTTC.

The CDR3 sequence is CSVEQGLQETQYF. In nucleotides, the CDR3 is TGCAGCGTTGAGCAGGGTCTTCAAGAGACCCAGTACTTC. The chain combines TRBV29-1 with TRBJ2-5, with D perhaps TRBD1 (5 bases). Trimming pared 3 bases from V and 2 bases from J, leaving 10 bases between. CDR1 is SQVTM and CDR2 is ANQGSEA in the germline V gene. CDR3 length: 13 amino acids.

This chain links TRBV29-1 with TRBJ2-1; D gene ambiguous. This CDR3 has 10 residues. Between the trimmed V and J ends, which lost 3 bases and 6 bases, there was a span of 3 bases. The germline gives CDR1 SQVTM, CDR2 ANQGSEA. The CDR3 DNA sequence: TGCAGCGTTGACGGCAATGAGCAGTTCTTC. This encodes CSVDGNEQFF.

V and J are TRBV4-3 and TRBJ2-3, with D perhaps TRBD1 or TRBD2 (6 bases each). The CDR3 is 14 amino acids. CDR1 LGHNA and CDR2 YSLEER come from the germline V gene. With 3 bases removed from V and 3 bases from J, the gap between germline ends came to 10 bases. Here the CDR3 DNA reads TGCGCCAGCAGCCAGGAGGGGGTGACAGATACGCAGTATTTT. It specifies CASSQEGVTDTQYF.

The V gene is TRBV5-6, the J gene TRBJ2-4; D not resolved. The CDR3 length is 14 residues. Germline lookup yields CDR1 SGHDT and CDR2 YYEEEE. Trimming shortened V by 0 bases and J by 4 bases, and 8 bases separated the two germline ends. The DNA for the CDR3 is TGTGCCAGCAGCTTGGCCCAGACTAAAAACATTCAGTACTTC. Translating gives CASSLAQTKNIQYF. The full variable domain, in which reference TRBV5-6 and TRBJ2-4 provide the parts outside the CDR3, is DAGVTQSPTHLIKTRGQQVTLRCSPKSGHDTVSWYQQALGQGPQFIFQYYEEEERQRGNFPDRFSGHQFPNYSSELNVNALLLGDSALYLCASSLAQTKNIQYFGAGTRLSVL.

This chain links TRBV4-3 with TRBJ2-5; D ambiguous. The germline CDR1 and CDR2 sequences are LGHNA and YSLEER. CDR3 length equals 13 residues. Trimming left V 4 bases short and J 5 bases short, with 11 bases between. The CDR3 sequence: CASSPLPDETQYF. CDR3 in DNA: TGCGCCAGCAGCCCATTACCGGACGAGACCCAGTACTTC.

The count of this clonotype is one. The genes are TRBV4-1 and TRBJ1-5; a possible D gene is TRBD1 (6 bases). CDR1 is MGHRA, CDR2 YSYEKL, per germline. CDR3 length equals 15 residues. V was clipped by 1 base and J by 7 bases, with 14 bases between them. The CDR3 bases are TGCGCCAGCAGCCAAGTGGACAGACCTAACCAGCCCCAGCATTTT. It yields the protein CASSQVDRPNQPQHF.

The V and J genes are TRBV28 and TRBJ2-3; D is undetermined. The CDR3 totals 15 residues. Per germline, CDR1 MDHEN and CDR2 SYDVKM. Trimming removed 1 base from V and 0 bases from J, with 8 bases in between. The CDR3 region has the DNA TGTGCCAGCAGTTTATATTTGGACAGCACAGATACGCAGTATTTT. Protein product: CASSLYLDSTDTQYF.

V is TRBV7-9 and J is TRBJ1-2; D is undetermined. The CDR3 totals 15 residues. Per the germline V gene, CDR1 is SEHNR and CDR2 is FQNEAQ (reference sequence). The germline V and J ends were trimmed by 1 base and 4 bases, with 13 bases remaining between them. CDR3 nucleotides: TGTGCCAGCAGCTTAGTGGGAGGGTCGGCCTATGGCTACACCTTC. It translates to CASSLVGGSAYGYTF.

The gene calls are TRBV30 and TRBJ2-3; 14 bases fit TRBD2. CDR1 is GTSNPN, CDR2 SVGIG, per germline (reference sequence). V lost 1 base and J lost 6; bases outside the gene matches: 9. The CDR3 has 17 amino acids. The DNA for the CDR3 is TGTGCCTGGAGTGAGATAATGGGACTAGCGGGGGTGGATACGCAGTATTTT. Translating it yields CAWSEIMGLAGVDTQYF.

The J gene is TRBJ2-1, the V gene TRBV6-1, with 9 bases that match TRBD1. The germline CDR1 and CDR2 sequences are MNHNS and SASEGT. This CDR3 contains 15 residues. Germline trimming cut 3 bases from V and 8 bases from J; bases unmatched to any gene: 8. CDR3 nucleotide sequence: TGTGCCAGCAGTGATAACAGGGGGCGGGGATATGAGCAGTTCTTC. This sequence encodes CASSDNRGRGYEQFF.

This clonotype was observed once. The V and J genes are TRBV7-9 and TRBJ2-2; D not resolved. The CDR3 spans 14 residues. Germline V gene sequence: CDR1 SEHNR, CDR2 FQNEAQ (reference sequence). V was pared by 5 bases and J by 7 bases, with 14 bases between. The CDR3 bases are TGTGCCAGCAGCCAGGCACTCTATGGCGGGGAGCTGTTTTTT. As protein: CASSQALYGGELFF.

This clonotype was seen just once. The chain joins TRBV5-1 to TRBJ1-2; D gene ambiguous. The CDR3 contains 16 residues. Trimming removed 2 bases from V and 0 bases from J, with 14 bases in between. Germline values: CDR1 SGHRS, CDR2 YFSETQ. CDR3 amino acids: CASSFPRQDANYGYTF. The CDR3 nucleotides read TGCGCCAGCAGCTTCCCCCGCCAGGACGCTAACTATGGCTACACCTTC.

This chain connects TRBV3-1 to TRBJ2-1, with D perhaps matching TRBD2 (6 bases). Trimming took off 1 base at V and 7 bases at J, with 23 bases between the two ends. The CDR3 has 18 amino acids. Germline lookup yields CDR1 LGHDT and CDR2 YNNKEL (reference sequence). In nucleotides, the CDR3 is TGTGCCAGCAGCCAAGGGAGCGGGTACGGACGGAATGGAAATGAGCAGTTCTTC. It yields the protein CASSQGSGYGRNGNEQFF.

V is TRBV7-6 and J is TRBJ2-7; D gene ambiguous. V lost 5 bases to trimming and J lost 3 bases, with 11 bases between them. Germline CDR1 and CDR2: SGHVS and FNYEAQ. This CDR3 is 13 amino acids long. CDR3 residues: CASSPGPNYEQYV. In nucleotides, the CDR3 is TGTGCCAGCAGCCCCGGTCCCAACTACGAGCAGTACGTC.

The chain employs TRBV7-9 and TRBJ2-1; 11 bases fit TRBD1. CDR1 and CDR2 from the germline V gene are SEHNR and FQNEAQ (reference sequence). The J segment lost 8 bases and the V segment lost 6 bases, leaving 9 bases of the junction unmatched. The CDR3 consists of 15 residues. The CDR3 DNA is TGTGCCAGCAGGACTCCGGGACAGGGGGAACATGAGCAGTTCTTC. Translation gives CASRTPGQGEHEQFF.

This clonotype was recorded once. The CDR3 protein is CSVELGQGVYNEQFF. As DNA, the CDR3 is TGCAGCGTTGAACTTGGACAGGGAGTCTACAATGAGCAGTTCTTC. The chain combines TRBV29-1 with TRBJ2-1, with 8 bases lining up with TRBD1. J was trimmed by 3 bases and V by 2 bases; bases with no gene match: 6. CDR1 and CDR2 (germline): SQVTM, ANQGSEA. The CDR3 length is 15 residues.